Listed here are 11 T cell receptor beta chains from one sample, sequenced in a study of T cells in localized non-small cell lung cancer (dated by TCRdb to 2020 to 2021). Library prep was done by the immunoSEQ multiplex PCR assay. TCRdb carries this immuneACCESS record with in-frame sequences only. Its versions omit some clonotypes, under half of them owing to an unresolved V gene in the studies checked, with the rest unexplained. Present in this sample are more than 25,000 clones, about 90% of which were seen just once. Clones ranked in the top ten supply about 6% of the sample. The sequencing used PBMCs, collected before any cancer treatment. Receptors originate from a man between 40 and 70 years old with stage II lung adenocarcinoma.

The V gene is TRBV5-5, the J gene TRBJ1-1; TRBD1 is a possible D gene (5 bases). The V gene lost 6 bases and the J gene lost 5 bases, with 17 bases spanning the gap. There are 14 residues in the CDR3. The germline V gene has CDR1 SGHKS and CDR2 YYEKEE (reference sequence). CDR3 DNA sequence: TGTGCCAGCACCGTGGTGGGGCGCAGTACTGAAGCTTTCTTT. Its translation is CASTVVGRSTEAFF.

The J gene is TRBJ2-5, the V gene TRBV11-2; either TRBD1 or TRBD2 may fit D (5 bases each). V lost 0 bases, J lost 6 bases, and 17 bases lay in between. The CDR3 has 16 amino acids. Germline V lookup: CDR1 SGHAT, CDR2 FQNNGV. CDR3 in DNA: TGTGCCAGCAGCTTAGAGGGGGTGGCCCCTAGACAGACCCAGTACTTC. It translates to CASSLEGVAPRQTQYF.

CDR3 amino acids: CASSLGWGRGTDTQYF. The CDR3 coding sequence is TGTGCCAGCAGCTTAGGGTGGGGCAGGGGCACAGATACGCAGTATTTT. The chain couples TRBV7-3 to TRBJ2-3; maybe TRBD1 (5 bases). CDR1 SGHTA and CDR2 FQGTGA come from the germline V gene. The V end was cut by 2 bases, the J end by 1 base, with 13 bases between. The CDR3 is 16 amino acids.

The V and J genes are TRBV7-9 and TRBJ1-1, with 10 bases matching TRBD1. Per germline, CDR1 SEHNR and CDR2 FQNEAQ (reference sequence). V shed 5 bases and J 6 bases; nucleotides not matched to a gene: 12. The CDR3 runs to 16 residues. CDR3 sequence (DNA): TGTGCCAGCAGCCCGGCCCGGGGGACAGGGGACCCTGAAGCTTTCTTT. Amino acid sequence: CASSPARGTGDPEAFF.

The chain couples TRBV5-1 to TRBJ1-4; possibly TRBD1 for D (5 bases). Germline V gene sequence: CDR1 SGHRS, CDR2 YFSETQ. The V gene lost 4 bases and the J gene lost 2 bases, with 15 bases spanning the gap. The CDR3 has 16 amino acids. DNA for the CDR3: TGCGCCAGCAGCCCTGACAGACGTTATACTAATGAAAAACTGTTTTTT. This gives the protein CASSPDRRYTNEKLFF. The complete variable domain, with remaining parts taken from reference TRBV5-1 and TRBJ1-4, reads KAGVTQTPRYLIKTRGQQVTLSCSPISGHRSVSWYQQTPGQGLQFLFEYFSETQRNKGNFPGRFSGRQFSNSRSEMNVSTLELGDSALYLCASSPDRRYTNEKLFFGSGTQLSVL.

The V and J genes are TRBV20-1 and TRBJ2-1; D remains unclear. V lost 3 bases and J 6 bases, leaving 6 bases between the germline ends. Germline V gene lookup returns CDR1 DFQATT and CDR2 SNEGSKA (reference sequence). The CDR3 runs 11 residues. CDR3: CSASSGNEQFF. The CDR3 coding sequence is TGCAGTGCTAGTTCCGGCAATGAGCAGTTCTTC.

This clone was counted once. The J gene is TRBJ1-1, the V gene TRBV28; D is ambiguous. Germline values: CDR1 MDHEN, CDR2 SYDVKM. V was clipped by 5 bases and J by 4 bases, with 11 bases between them. CDR3 length: 13 amino acids. CDR3 nucleotides: TGTGCCAGCAGTATGGACCGTCTCACTGAAGCTTTCTTT. Amino acids: CASSMDRLTEAFF.

This chain uses TRBV28 with TRBJ1-5; D is undetermined. This CDR3 is built from 15 residues. V was pared by 3 bases and J by 2 bases, with 11 bases between. Germline V gives CDR1 MDHEN, CDR2 SYDVKM. CDR3: CASSFRVVGNQPQHF. The CDR3 coding sequence is TGTGCCAGCAGTTTTAGGGTTGTCGGCAATCAGCCCCAGCATTTT.

J is TRBJ1-2 and V is TRBV7-8; D remains ambiguous. The CDR3 extends over 14 amino acids. Per germline, CDR1 SGHVS and CDR2 FQNEAQ. V was trimmed by 0 bases and J by 2 bases, leaving 7 bases between them. The CDR3 DNA sequence: TGTGCCAGCAGCTTAGCCGGCGGAAACTATGGCTACACCTTC. Protein: CASSLAGGNYGYTF. Full variable domain (remainder filled in from reference TRBV7-8 and TRBJ1-2): GAGVSQSPRYKVAKRGQDVALRCDPISGHVSLFWYQQALGQGPEFLTYFQNEAQLDKSGLPSDRFFAERPEGSVSTLKIQRTQQEDSAVYLCASSLAGGNYGYTFGSGTRLTVV.

This chain joins TRBV30 and TRBJ1-4; D is ambiguous. The germline CDR1 and CDR2 sequences are GTSNPN and SVGIG (reference sequence). CDR3 length equals 14 residues. V dropped 0 bases and J dropped 4 bases, with 9 bases sitting between them. As DNA, the CDR3 is TGTGCCTGGAGTGTTTTGGCCTTTAATGAAAAACTGTTTTTT. It encodes CAWSVLAFNEKLFF.

This clone was picked up one time. The V call is TRBV2, the J call TRBJ1-1, with 7 bases fitting TRBD1. CDR3 size: 13 residues. CDR1 is SNHLY, CDR2 FYNNEI, per germline. V lost 9 bases to trimming and J lost 4 bases; unmatched junction nucleotides: 8. The CDR3 spells CASFGQEGTEAFF. In DNA form, the CDR3 reads TGTGCCAGTTTCGGACAGGAGGGCACTGAAGCTTTCTTT.